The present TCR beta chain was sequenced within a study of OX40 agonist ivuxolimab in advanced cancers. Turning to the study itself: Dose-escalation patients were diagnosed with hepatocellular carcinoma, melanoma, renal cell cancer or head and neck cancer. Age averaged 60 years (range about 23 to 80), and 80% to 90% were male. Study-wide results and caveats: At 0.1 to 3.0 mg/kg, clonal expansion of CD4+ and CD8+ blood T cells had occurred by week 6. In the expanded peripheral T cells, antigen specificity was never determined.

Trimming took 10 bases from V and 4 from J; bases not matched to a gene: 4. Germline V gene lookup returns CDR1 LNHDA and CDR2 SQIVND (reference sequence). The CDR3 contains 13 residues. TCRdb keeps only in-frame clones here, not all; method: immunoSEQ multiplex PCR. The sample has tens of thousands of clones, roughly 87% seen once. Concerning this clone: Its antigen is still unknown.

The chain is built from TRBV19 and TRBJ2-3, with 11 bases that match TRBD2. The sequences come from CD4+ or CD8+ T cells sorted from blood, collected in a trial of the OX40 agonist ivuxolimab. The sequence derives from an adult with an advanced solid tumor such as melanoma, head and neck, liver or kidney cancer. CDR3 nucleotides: TGTGCCACACGACTAGCGGGATCAGATACGCAGTATTTT. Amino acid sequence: CATRLAGSDTQYF.